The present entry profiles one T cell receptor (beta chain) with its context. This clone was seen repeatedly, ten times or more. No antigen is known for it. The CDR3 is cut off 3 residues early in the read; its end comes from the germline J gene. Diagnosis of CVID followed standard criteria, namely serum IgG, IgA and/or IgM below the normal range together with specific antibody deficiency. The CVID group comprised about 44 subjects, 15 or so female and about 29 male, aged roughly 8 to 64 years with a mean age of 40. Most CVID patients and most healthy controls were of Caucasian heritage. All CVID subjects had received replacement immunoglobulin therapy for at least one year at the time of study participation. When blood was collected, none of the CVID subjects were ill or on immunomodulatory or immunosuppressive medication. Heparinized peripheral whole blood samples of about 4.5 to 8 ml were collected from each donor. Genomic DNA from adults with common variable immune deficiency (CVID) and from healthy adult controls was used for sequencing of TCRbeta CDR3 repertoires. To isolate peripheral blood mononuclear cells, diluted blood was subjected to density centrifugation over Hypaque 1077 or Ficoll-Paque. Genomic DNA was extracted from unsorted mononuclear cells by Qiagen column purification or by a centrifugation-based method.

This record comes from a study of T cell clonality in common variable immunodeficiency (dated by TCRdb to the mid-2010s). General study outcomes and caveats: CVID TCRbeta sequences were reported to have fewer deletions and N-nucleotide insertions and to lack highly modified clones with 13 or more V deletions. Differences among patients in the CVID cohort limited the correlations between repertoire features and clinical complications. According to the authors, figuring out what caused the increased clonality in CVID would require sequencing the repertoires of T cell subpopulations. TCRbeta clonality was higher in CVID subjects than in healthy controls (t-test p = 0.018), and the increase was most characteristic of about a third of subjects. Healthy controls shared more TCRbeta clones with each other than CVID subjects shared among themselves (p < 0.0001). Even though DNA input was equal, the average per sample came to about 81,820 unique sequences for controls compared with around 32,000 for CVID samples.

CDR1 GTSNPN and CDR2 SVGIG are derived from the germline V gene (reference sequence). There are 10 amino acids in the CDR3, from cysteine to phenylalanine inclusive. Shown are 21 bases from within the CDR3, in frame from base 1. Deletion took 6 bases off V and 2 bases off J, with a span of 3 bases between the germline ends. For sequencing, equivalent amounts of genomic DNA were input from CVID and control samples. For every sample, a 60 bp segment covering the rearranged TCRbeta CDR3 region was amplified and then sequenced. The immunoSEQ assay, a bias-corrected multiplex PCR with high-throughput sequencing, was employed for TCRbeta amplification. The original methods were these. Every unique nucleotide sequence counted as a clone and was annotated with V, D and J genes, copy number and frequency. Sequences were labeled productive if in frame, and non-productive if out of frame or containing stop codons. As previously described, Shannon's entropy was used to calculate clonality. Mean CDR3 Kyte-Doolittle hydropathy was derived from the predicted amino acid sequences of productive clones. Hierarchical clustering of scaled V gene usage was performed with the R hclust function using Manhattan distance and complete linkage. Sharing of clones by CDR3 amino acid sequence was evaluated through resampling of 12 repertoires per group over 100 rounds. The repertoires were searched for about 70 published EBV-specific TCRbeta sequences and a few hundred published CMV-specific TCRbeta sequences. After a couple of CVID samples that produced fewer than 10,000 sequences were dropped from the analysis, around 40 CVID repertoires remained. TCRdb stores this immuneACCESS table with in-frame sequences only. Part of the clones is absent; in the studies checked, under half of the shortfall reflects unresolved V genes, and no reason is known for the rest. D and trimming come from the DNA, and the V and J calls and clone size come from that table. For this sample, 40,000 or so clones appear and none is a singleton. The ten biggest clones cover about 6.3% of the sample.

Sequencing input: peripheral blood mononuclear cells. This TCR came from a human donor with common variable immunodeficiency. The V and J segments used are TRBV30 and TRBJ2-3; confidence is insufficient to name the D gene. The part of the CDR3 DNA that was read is TGTGCCTGCCACACAGATACG. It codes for CACHTDT. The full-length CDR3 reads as CACHTDTQYF. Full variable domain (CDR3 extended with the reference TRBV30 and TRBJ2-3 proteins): SQTIHQWPATLVQPVGSPLSLECTVEGTSNPNLYWYRQAAGRGLQLLFYSVGIGQISSEVPQNLSASRPQDRQFILSSKKLLLSDSGFYLCACHTDTQYFGPGTRLTVL.